Sequencing of this T cell receptor (beta chain) was carried out in a study of CD8+ T cells in alopecia areata. Isolated RNA was reverse transcribed into cDNA used as the sequencing template. Repertoires were generated with immunoSEQ multiplex PCR, while TCRdb's copy carries only in-frame clones and drops some. The profile shows approximately 120,000 clones, around 50% of them singletons. Germline V gives CDR1 KGHSH, CDR2 LQKENI. This CDR3 has 10 residues. Trimming shortened V by 10 bases and J by 5 bases, and 6 bases separated the two germline ends. The V and J genes are TRBV18 and TRBJ1-5; D remains ambiguous. This clonotype was obtained from a human donor with alopecia areata. What was sequenced was NKG2D-low CD8+ T cells sorted from blood. The CDR3 region has the DNA TGTGCCACAACGTATCAGCCCCAGCATTTT. It encodes CATTYQPQHF.